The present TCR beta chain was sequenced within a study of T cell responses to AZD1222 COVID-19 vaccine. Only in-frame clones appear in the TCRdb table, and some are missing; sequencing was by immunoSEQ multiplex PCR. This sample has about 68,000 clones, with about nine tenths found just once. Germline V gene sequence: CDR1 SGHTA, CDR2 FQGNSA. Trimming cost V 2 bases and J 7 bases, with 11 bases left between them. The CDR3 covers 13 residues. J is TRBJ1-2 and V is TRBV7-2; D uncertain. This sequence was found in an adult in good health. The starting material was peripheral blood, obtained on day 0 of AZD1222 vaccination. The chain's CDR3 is CASSLRSRPGYTF. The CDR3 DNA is TGTGCCAGCAGCTTACGCAGTCGCCCTGGCTACACCTTC. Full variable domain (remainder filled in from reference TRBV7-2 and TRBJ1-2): GAGVSQSPSNKVTEKGKDVELRCDPISGHTALYWYRQSLGQGLEFLIYFQGNSAPDKSGLPSDRFSAERTGGSVSTLTIQRTQQEDSAVYLCASSLRSRPGYTFGSGTRLTVV.